These 8 T cell receptor beta chains share one sample of origin, sequenced in a study of blood T cell repertoires in COVID-19. Assay: immunoSEQ multiplex PCR; the TCRdb copy retains only in-frame clones and omits some. The sample includes around 250,000 clones, approximately 86% of them seen just once. Sequencing input: PBMCs or T cells enriched from blood (not recorded which). The receptors were sampled from a woman aged 45-60 years who had recovered from COVID-19.

J is TRBJ2-7 and V is TRBV27, with D uncertain. The germline CDR1 and CDR2 sequences are MNHEY and SMNVEV (reference sequence). The CDR3 is 13 amino acids. V gave up 7 bases and J gave up 1 base, with 11 bases separating them. As DNA, the CDR3 is TGTGCCAGCACGCCGTCCGGTTCCTACGAGCAGTACTTC. Translation gives CASTPSGSYEQYF.

The rearrangement links TRBV28 to TRBJ2-7; 8 bases align to TRBD2. The V gene's germline CDR1 is MDHEN and CDR2 SYDVKM. After removal of 2 bases from V and 0 bases from J, the junction contained 6 bases not matched to a gene. This CDR3 contains 16 residues. The CDR3 DNA reads as TGTGCCAGCAGTTTACCGGGACTAGGAATCTCCTACGAGCAGTACTTC. This encodes CASSLPGLGISYEQYF.

The DNA of the CDR3 is TGTGCCAGCAGCCCTAGGACAGGGAAGATAGGGTATGGCTACACCTTC. Translation: CASSPRTGKIGYGYTF. This chain connects TRBV7-2 to TRBJ1-2; 8 bases are shared with TRBD1. V lost 5 bases and J lost 5; bases outside the gene matches: 13. The CDR3 covers 16 residues. Germline CDR1 reads SGHTA; CDR2 reads FQGNSA.

This clone came up once. The genes are TRBV4-1 and TRBJ2-5; tentatively, D is TRBD1 (6 bases). The CDR3 contains 18 residues. With 0 bases removed from V and 2 bases from J, the gap between germline ends came to 19 bases. The germline gives CDR1 MGHRA, CDR2 YSYEKL. The CDR3 region is CASSQDRGNRAEQETQYF. CDR3 nucleotide sequence: TGCGCCAGCAGCCAAGATAGGGGAAACAGGGCCGAACAAGAGACCCAGTACTTC.

J is TRBJ1-5 and V is TRBV24-1; 7 nucleotides match TRBD1. Germline CDR1 KGHDR, CDR2 SFDVKD. V was clipped by 3 bases and J by 4 bases; unmatched bases: 5. The CDR3 has 15 amino acids. In DNA form, the CDR3 reads TGTGCCACCAGTGATCACGGACAGGAGAATCAGCCCCAGCATTTT. This translates into CATSDHGQENQPQHF.

The chain joins TRBV5-6 to TRBJ1-3; 7 nucleotides line up with TRBD1. Germline CDR1 is SGHDT and CDR2 is YYEEEE. The CDR3 is made up of 16 amino acids. The V gene end was trimmed by 5 bases and the J gene end by 2 bases; junction bases not matched to a gene: 10. CDR3 loop: CASRNHRDSTGNTIYF. The CDR3 coding sequence is TGTGCCAGCAGAAATCACCGGGACAGTACTGGAAACACCATATATTTT.

DNA for the CDR3: TGTGCCTACAGTCAGGCCTACGAGCAGTACTTC. It codes for CAYSQAYEQYF. This chain connects TRBV30 to TRBJ2-7, with unresolved D. CDR1 GTSNPN and CDR2 SVGIG come from the germline V gene (reference sequence). This CDR3 spans 11 amino acids. The ends were cut back, 7 bases at V and 2 bases at J, with 9 bases in the middle.

The chain couples TRBV12-3 or TRBV12-4 to TRBJ2-1; D gene uncertain. V was shortened by 6 bases and J by 4 bases, with 10 bases between the two germline ends. CDR3 length: 13 residues. This CDR3 reads CASSPEAYNEQFF. The CDR3 DNA is TGTGCCAGCAGCCCCGAGGCTTACAATGAGCAGTTCTTC.